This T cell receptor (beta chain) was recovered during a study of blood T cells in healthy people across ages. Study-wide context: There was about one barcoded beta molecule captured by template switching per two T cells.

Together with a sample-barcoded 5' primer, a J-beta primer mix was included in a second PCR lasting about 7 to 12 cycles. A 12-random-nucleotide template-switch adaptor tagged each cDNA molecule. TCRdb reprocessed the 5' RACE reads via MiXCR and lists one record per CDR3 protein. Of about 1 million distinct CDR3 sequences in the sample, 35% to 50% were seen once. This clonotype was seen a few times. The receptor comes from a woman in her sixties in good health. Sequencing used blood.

The CDR3 DNA reads TGCAGCGTTGTTATAACAGGCAGGGGACATAGGAGCTACACCTTC. It specifies CSVVITGRGHRSYTF. The V gene is TRBV29-1, the J gene TRBJ1-2; the D gene is possibly TRBD1 (6 bases). The ends were cut back, 4 bases at V and 9 bases at J, with 24 bases in the middle. There are 15 residues in the CDR3. Germline assignment: CDR1 SQVTM and CDR2 ANQGSEA.